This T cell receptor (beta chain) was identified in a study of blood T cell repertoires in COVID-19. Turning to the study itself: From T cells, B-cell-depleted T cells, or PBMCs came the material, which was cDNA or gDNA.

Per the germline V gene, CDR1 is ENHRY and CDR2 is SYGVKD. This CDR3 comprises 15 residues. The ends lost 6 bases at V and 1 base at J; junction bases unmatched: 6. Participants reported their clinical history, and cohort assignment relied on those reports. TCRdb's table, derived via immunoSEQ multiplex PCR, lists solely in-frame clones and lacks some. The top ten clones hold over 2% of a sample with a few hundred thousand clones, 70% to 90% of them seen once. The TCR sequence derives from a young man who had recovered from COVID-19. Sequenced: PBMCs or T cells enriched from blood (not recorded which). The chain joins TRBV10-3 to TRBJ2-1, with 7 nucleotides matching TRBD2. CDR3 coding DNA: TGTGCCATCAGGGTTACTAGCGAGTCCTACAATGAGCAGTTCTTC. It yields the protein CAIRVTSESYNEQFF.